One TCR beta chain is described in this entry. Its antigen remains unknown. The data derive from a study of CD8+ T cells in alopecia areata. Study outcomes and limitations: Expanded CD8+ clones among the top 100, and scalp clonality, were significantly decreased by tofacitinib.

Treatment of the sample: oral pan-JAK inhibitor, 5-10 mg twice daily. It was cDNA, reverse transcribed from extracted RNA, that served as the sequencing template. The protocol was immunoSEQ multiplex PCR, while the TCRdb copy is restricted to in-frame clones and leaves out a portion. The sample has some 120,000 clones, around three fifths seen once. Unmatched junction bases numbered 6, after V lost 3 bases and J lost 5 bases. Germline CDR1 and CDR2: SGHVS and FQNEAQ. The CDR3 is made up of 15 amino acids. The clonotype comes from a human donor with alopecia areata. The J gene is TRBJ2-2, the V gene TRBV7-8, with 7 bases identical to TRBD1. Sequencing was performed on CD8+ T cells sorted from blood, taken at week 24, from a patient treated with tofacitinib. CDR3 in amino acids: CASSFQQGRTGELFF. The CDR3 DNA reads as TGTGCCAGCAGCTTCCAACAGGGGCGTACCGGGGAGCTGTTTTTT.